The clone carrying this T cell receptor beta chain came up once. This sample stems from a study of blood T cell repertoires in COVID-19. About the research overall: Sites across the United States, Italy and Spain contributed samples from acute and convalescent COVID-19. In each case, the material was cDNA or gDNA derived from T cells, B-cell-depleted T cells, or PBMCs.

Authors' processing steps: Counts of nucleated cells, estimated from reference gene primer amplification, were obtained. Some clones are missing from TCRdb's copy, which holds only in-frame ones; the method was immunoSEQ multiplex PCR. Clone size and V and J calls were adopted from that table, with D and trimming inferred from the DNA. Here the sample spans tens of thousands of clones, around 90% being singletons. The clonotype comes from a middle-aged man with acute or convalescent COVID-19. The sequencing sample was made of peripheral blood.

The CDR3: CASSPQQEGKLFF. The CDR3 DNA is TGTGCCAGCAGCCCCCAGCAGGAGGGAAAACTGTTTTTT. The chain is built from TRBV7-9 and TRBJ1-4; unclear D gene. Germline lookup yields CDR1 SEHNR and CDR2 FQNEAQ (reference sequence). V shed 5 bases and J shed 10 bases, with 14 bases lying between them. The CDR3 is 13 amino acids.